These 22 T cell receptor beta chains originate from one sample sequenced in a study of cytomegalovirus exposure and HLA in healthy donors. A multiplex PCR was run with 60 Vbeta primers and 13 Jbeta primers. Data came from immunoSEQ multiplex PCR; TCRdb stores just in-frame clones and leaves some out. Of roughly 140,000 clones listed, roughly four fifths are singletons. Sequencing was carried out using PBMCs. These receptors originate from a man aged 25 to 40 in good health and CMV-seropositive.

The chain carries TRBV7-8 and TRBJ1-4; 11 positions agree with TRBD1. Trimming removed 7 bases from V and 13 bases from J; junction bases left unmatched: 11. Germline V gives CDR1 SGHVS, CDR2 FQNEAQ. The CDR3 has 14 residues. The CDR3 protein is CASTHGQGAVRLFF. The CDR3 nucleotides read TGTGCCAGCACCCATGGACAGGGGGCCGTTAGACTGTTTTTT.

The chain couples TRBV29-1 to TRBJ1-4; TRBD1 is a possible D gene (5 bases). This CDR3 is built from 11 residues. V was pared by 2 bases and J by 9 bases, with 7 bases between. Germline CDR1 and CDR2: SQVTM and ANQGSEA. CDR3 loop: CSVERGQKLFF. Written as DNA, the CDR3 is TGCAGCGTTGAAAGGGGTCAAAAACTGTTTTTT.

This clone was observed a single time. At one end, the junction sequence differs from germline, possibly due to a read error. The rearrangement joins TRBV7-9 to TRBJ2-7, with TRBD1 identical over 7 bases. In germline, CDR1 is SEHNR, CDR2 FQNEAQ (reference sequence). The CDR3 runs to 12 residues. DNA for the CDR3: TGTTCCAGCAGCTTAGGGGGCGACGAGCAGTACTTC. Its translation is CSSSLGGDEQYF.

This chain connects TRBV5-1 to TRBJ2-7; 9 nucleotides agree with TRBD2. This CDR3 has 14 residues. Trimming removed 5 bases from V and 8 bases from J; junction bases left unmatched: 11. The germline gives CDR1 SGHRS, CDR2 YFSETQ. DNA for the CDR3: TGCGCCAGCAGTGATACACTAGCGGGCTGGAAGCAGTACTTC. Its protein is CASSDTLAGWKQYF.

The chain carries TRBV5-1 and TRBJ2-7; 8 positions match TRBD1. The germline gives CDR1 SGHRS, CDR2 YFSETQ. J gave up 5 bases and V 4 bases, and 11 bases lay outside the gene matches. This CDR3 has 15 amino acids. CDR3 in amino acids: CASSDSGQGQHEQYF. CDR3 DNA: TGCGCCAGCAGCGACTCCGGACAGGGTCAGCACGAGCAGTACTTC.

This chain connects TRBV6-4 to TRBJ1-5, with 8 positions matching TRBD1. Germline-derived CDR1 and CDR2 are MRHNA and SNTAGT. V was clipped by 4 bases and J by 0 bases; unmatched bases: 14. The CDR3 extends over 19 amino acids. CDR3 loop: CASSAFPGQGYYSNQPQHF. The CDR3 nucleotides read TGTGCCAGCAGTGCCTTCCCAGGACAGGGCTATTATAGCAATCAGCCCCAGCATTTT.

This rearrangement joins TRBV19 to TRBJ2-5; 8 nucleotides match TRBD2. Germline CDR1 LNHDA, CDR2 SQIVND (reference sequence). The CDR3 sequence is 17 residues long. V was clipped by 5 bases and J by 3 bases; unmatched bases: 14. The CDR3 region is CASSGVGAGDPKETQYF. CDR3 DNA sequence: TGTGCCAGTAGTGGGGTAGGAGCGGGAGATCCCAAAGAGACCCAGTACTTC.

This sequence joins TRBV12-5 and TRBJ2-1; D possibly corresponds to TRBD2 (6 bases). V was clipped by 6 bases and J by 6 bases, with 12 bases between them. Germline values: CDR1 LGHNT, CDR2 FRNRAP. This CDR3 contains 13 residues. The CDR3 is CASGVGGFNEQFF. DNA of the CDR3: TGTGCTAGTGGGGTTGGGGGGTTCAATGAGCAGTTCTTC.

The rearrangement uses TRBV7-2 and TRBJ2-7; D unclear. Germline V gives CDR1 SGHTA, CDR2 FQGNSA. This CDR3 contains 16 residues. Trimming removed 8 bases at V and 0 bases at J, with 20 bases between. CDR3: CASSLTQALPSYEQYF. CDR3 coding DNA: TGTGCCAGCTCACTTACCCAGGCACTTCCCTCCTACGAGCAGTACTTC.

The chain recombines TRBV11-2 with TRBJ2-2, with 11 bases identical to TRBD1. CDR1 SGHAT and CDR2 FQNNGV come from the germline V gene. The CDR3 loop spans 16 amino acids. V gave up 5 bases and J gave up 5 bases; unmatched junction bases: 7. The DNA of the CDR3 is TGTGCCAGCAGCCTAATGGGACAGGGGGGAACCGGGGAGCTGTTTTTT. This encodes CASSLMGQGGTGELFF.

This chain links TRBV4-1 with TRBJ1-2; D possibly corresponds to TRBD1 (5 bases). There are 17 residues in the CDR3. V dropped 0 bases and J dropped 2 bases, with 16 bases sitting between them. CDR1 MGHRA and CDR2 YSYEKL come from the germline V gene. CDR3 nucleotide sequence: TGCGCCAGCAGCCAAGATGGTACAGGAGGGAGAAACTATGGCTACACCTTC. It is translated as CASSQDGTGGRNYGYTF.

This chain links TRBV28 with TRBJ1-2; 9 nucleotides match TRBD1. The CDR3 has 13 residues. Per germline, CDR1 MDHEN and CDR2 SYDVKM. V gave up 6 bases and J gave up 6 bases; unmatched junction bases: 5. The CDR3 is CASRQDRGHGYTF. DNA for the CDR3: TGTGCCAGCAGACAGGACAGGGGCCATGGCTACACCTTC.

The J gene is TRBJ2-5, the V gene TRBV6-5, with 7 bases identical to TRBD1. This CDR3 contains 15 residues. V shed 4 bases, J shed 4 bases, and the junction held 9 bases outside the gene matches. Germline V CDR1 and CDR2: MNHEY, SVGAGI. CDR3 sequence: CASSSLGQATETQYF. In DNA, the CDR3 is TGTGCCAGCAGTTCTTTAGGACAGGCTACAGAGACCCAGTACTTC.

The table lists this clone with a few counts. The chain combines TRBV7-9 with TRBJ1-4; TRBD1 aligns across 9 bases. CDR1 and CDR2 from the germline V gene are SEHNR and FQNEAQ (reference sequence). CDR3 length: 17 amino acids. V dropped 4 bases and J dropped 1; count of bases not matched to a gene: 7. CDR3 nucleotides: TGTGCCAGCAGCTACCGCGGGACAGGGCTAACTAATGAAAAACTGTTTTTT. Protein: CASSYRGTGLTNEKLFF.

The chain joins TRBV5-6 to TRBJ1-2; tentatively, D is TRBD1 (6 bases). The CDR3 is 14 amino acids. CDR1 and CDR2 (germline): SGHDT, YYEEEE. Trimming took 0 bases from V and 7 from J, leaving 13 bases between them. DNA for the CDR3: TGTGCCAGCAGCTTGGGGGGGGGCCACCGTGGCTACACCTTC. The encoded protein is CASSLGGGHRGYTF. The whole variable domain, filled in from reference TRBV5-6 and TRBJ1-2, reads DAGVTQSPTHLIKTRGQQVTLRCSPKSGHDTVSWYQQALGQGPQFIFQYYEEEERQRGNFPDRFSGHQFPNYSSELNVNALLLGDSALYLCASSLGGGHRGYTFGSGTRLTVV.

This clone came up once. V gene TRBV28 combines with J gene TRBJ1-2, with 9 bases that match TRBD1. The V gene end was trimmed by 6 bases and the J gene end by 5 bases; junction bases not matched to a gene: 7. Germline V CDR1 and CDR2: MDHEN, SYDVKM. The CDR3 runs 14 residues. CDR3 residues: CASRRPGTGYGYTF. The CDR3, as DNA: TGTGCCAGCAGGCGCCCCGGGACAGGGTATGGCTACACCTTC.

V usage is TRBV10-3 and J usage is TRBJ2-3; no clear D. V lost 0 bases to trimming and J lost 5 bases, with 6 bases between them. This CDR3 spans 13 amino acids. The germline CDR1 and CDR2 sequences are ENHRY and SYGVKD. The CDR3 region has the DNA TGTGCCATCAGTGAGTCACAGCAAGATACGCAGTATTTT. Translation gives CAISESQQDTQYF.

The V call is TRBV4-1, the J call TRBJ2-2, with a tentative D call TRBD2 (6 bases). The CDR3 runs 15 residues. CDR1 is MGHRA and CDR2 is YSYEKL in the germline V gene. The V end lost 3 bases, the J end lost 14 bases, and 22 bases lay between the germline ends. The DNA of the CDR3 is TGCGCCAGCAGCCATCCCTCGGCGGGGCTTGGCGCACTGTTTTTT. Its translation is CASSHPSAGLGALFF.

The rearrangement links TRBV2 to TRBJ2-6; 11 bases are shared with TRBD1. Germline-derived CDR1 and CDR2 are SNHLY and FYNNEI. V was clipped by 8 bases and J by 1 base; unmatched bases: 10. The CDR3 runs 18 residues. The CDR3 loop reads CASRGGTGGFSGANVLTF. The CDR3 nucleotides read TGTGCCAGCCGAGGGGGGACAGGGGGTTTTTCTGGGGCCAACGTCCTGACTTTC.

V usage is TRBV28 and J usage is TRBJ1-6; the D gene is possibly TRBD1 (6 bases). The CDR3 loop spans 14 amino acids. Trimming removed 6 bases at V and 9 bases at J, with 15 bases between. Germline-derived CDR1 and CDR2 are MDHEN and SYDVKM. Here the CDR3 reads CASRLTGGSSPLHF. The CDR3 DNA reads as TGTGCCAGCAGACTGACAGGAGGAAGTTCACCCCTCCACTTT.

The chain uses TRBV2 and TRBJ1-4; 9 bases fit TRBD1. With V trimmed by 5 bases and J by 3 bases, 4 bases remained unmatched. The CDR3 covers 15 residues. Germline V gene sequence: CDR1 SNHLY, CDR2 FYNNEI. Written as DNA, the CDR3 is TGTGCCAGCAGTAACAGGGGGCAAGCTAATGAAAAACTGTTTTTT. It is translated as CASSNRGQANEKLFF.

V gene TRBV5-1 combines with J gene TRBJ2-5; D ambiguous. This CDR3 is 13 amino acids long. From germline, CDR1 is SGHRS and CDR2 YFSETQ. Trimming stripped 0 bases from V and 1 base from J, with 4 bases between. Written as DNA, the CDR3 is TGCGCCAGCAGCTTGGGACTCCAAGAGACCCAGTACTTC. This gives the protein CASSLGLQETQYF.